A selection of T cell receptor beta chains follows, all from one sample in a study of blood T cell repertoires in COVID-19. Some clones are missing from TCRdb's copy, which holds only in-frame ones; the method was immunoSEQ multiplex PCR. The sample records hundreds of thousands of clones, about 85% being singletons. The sequenced sample consisted of PBMCs or T cells enriched from blood (not recorded which). These receptors all come from a woman aged 60-70 years who had recovered from COVID-19. The CDR3 runs from the conserved cysteine through the conserved F or W. D genes are given only for firm matches. Clone size is stated in some rows and not others, as once, few, many or a class when expanded.

v_call: TRBV9; d_call: NA; j_call: TRBJ2-7; clone_size: NA; cdr3_nt: TGTGCCAGCAGCGTAGATGGCCGCCACGAGCAGTACTTC; cdr3_aa: CASSVDGRHEQYF
v_call: TRBV19; d_call: NA; j_call: TRBJ2-5; clone_size: NA; cdr3_nt: TGTGCCAGTACTCCCGGCAGCGTGGGTTCTCAAGGCGGGACCCAGTACTTC; cdr3_aa: CASTPGSVGSQGGTQYF
v_call: TRBV15; d_call: NA; j_call: TRBJ1-2; clone_size: NA; cdr3_nt: TGTGCCACCAGCGCTGGCCGGGACTATGGCTACACCTTC; cdr3_aa: CATSAGRDYGYTF
v_call: TRBV5-4; d_call: NA; j_call: TRBJ2-3; clone_size: NA; cdr3_nt: TGTGCCAGCAGGGACTCTCGCACAGATACGCAGTATTTT; cdr3_aa: CASRDSRTDTQYF
v_call: TRBV6-5; d_call: NA; j_call: TRBJ2-2; clone_size: NA; cdr3_nt: TGTGCCAGCAGTTACGCGGGGGCTTCCGGGGAGCTGTTTTTT; cdr3_aa: CASSYAGASGELFF
v_call: TRBV7-2; d_call: TRBD1; j_call: TRBJ1-2; clone_size: NA; cdr3_nt: TGTGCCAGCAGCTTAGCGAGGGACAGGGAGGGCTATGGCTACACCTTC; cdr3_aa: CASSLARDREGYGYTF
v_call: TRBV15; d_call: NA; j_call: TRBJ1-5; clone_size: NA; cdr3_nt: TGTGCCACCAGCAGAGACAGGGTAGGTCAGCCCCAGCATTTT; cdr3_aa: CATSRDRVGQPQHF
v_call: TRBV7-9; d_call: NA; j_call: TRBJ2-7; clone_size: once; cdr3_nt: TGTGCCAGCAGCTTAAAGGGACACTCCTACGAGCAGTACTTC; cdr3_aa: CASSLKGHSYEQYF
v_call: TRBV18; d_call: NA; j_call: TRBJ1-4; clone_size: NA; cdr3_nt: TGTGCCAGCTCGGCCGGGTATAATGAAAAACTGTTTTTT; cdr3_aa: CASSAGYNEKLFF
v_call: TRBV7-2; d_call: NA; j_call: TRBJ1-2; clone_size: NA; cdr3_nt: TGTGCCAGCAGCTTCGGTTATGGCTACACCTTC; cdr3_aa: CASSFGYGYTF
v_call: TRBV11-2; d_call: TRBD2; j_call: TRBJ2-3; clone_size: once; cdr3_nt: TGTGCCAGCAGCTCCATAACTAGCGGGGGGAACCGTGATACGCAGTATTTT; cdr3_aa: CASSSITSGGNRDTQYF
v_call: TRBV6-1; d_call: NA; j_call: TRBJ2-5; clone_size: NA; cdr3_nt: TGTGCCAGCAGTGAAGCGCTTCGGACCCCGGGCGGGGAGACCCAGTACTTC; cdr3_aa: CASSEALRTPGGETQYF
v_call: TRBV3-1/TRBV3-2; d_call: NA; j_call: TRBJ1-2; clone_size: NA; cdr3_nt: TGTGCCAGCAGCCAAGACCCCGGGACTTTCTATGGCTACACCTTC; cdr3_aa: CASSQDPGTFYGYTF
v_call: TRBV2; d_call: NA; j_call: TRBJ1-1; clone_size: once; cdr3_nt: TGTGCCAGCAGTGAAGGGAGGGTGGTCGAAACTGAAGCTTTCTTT; cdr3_aa: CASSEGRVVETEAFF
v_call: TRBV2; d_call: TRBD1; j_call: TRBJ2-1; clone_size: NA; cdr3_nt: TGTGCCAGCAGTGACTGGGACAGGGGGGGTGAGCAGTTCTTC; cdr3_aa: CASSDWDRGGEQFF
v_call: TRBV11-3; d_call: TRBD1; j_call: TRBJ2-6; clone_size: NA; cdr3_nt: TGTGCCAGCAGCTCGGACAGGGGGCTCTCTGGGGCCAACGTCCTGACTTTC; cdr3_aa: CASSSDRGLSGANVLTF
v_call: TRBV20-1; d_call: NA; j_call: TRBJ2-5; clone_size: NA; cdr3_nt: TGCAGTGCTAGAGGTTCGGAGGCCCAGTACTTC; cdr3_aa: CSARGSEAQYF
v_call: TRBV5-6; d_call: NA; j_call: TRBJ1-5; clone_size: NA; cdr3_nt: TGTGCCAGCAGCTCAAGGGGTTATCAGCCCCAGCATTTT; cdr3_aa: CASSSRGYQPQHF
v_call: TRBV14; d_call: NA; j_call: TRBJ1-3; clone_size: NA; cdr3_nt: TGTGCCAGCAGCCAAGACCCCCTCGGCGGCACCATATATTTT; cdr3_aa: CASSQDPLGGTIYF
v_call: TRBV6-5; d_call: TRBD2; j_call: TRBJ2-7; clone_size: NA; cdr3_nt: TGTGCCAGCAGTTACTCGACTAGCGGGGGGGGCTACGAGCAGTACTTC; cdr3_aa: CASSYSTSGGGYEQYF
v_call: TRBV6-5; d_call: TRBD1; j_call: TRBJ2-1; clone_size: NA; cdr3_nt: TGTGCCAGCAGACGTCCGGACAGGGGCAATGAGCAGTTCTTC; cdr3_aa: CASRRPDRGNEQFF
v_call: TRBV28; d_call: NA; j_call: TRBJ1-2; clone_size: NA; cdr3_nt: TGTGCCAGCAGTTCGGGCTATGGCTACACCTTC; cdr3_aa: CASSSGYGYTF
v_call: TRBV5-1; d_call: TRBD1; j_call: TRBJ2-1; clone_size: NA; cdr3_nt: TGCGCCAGCAGGTCAGCGGGACAGGGTCGAAATGAGCAGTTCTTC; cdr3_aa: CASRSAGQGRNEQFF
v_call: TRBV2; d_call: NA; j_call: TRBJ2-1; clone_size: NA; cdr3_nt: TGTGCCAGCAGTCTGGCTACGAGGGTAGGGCGGTACAATGAGCAGTTCTTC; cdr3_aa: CASSLATRVGRYNEQFF
v_call: TRBV11-2; d_call: NA; j_call: TRBJ1-6; clone_size: NA; cdr3_nt: TGTGCCAGCAGCCCACCTGGACAGATACATTCACCCCTCCACTTT; cdr3_aa: CASSPPGQIHSPLHF
v_call: TRBV11-2; d_call: NA; j_call: TRBJ2-3; clone_size: NA; cdr3_nt: TGTGCCAGCAGCTTAACCCACTTGGGCACAGATACGCAGTATTTT; cdr3_aa: CASSLTHLGTDTQYF
v_call: TRBV5-1; d_call: TRBD1; j_call: TRBJ1-3; clone_size: NA; cdr3_nt: TGCGCCAGCAGCCCGGACAGGCCCAAGGACACCATATATTTT; cdr3_aa: CASSPDRPKDTIYF
v_call: TRBV5-1; d_call: TRBD2; j_call: TRBJ2-1; clone_size: NA; cdr3_nt: TGCGCCAGCAGCTCGGCACTAGCGGGGGTCAATGAGCAGTTCTTC; cdr3_aa: CASSSALAGVNEQFF
v_call: TRBV7-6; d_call: NA; j_call: TRBJ1-3; clone_size: NA; cdr3_nt: TGTGCCAGCAGTCTAGACAGAGCCTCTGGAAACACCATATATTTT; cdr3_aa: CASSLDRASGNTIYF
v_call: TRBV6-5; d_call: TRBD1; j_call: TRBJ1-6; clone_size: NA; cdr3_nt: TGTGCCAGCAGCCAACTGACAGGGTCAGGGTCACCCCTCCACTTT; cdr3_aa: CASSQLTGSGSPLHF
v_call: TRBV2; d_call: NA; j_call: TRBJ2-3; clone_size: NA; cdr3_nt: TGTGCCAGCAAGTCGGAGATAACAGATACGCAGTATTTT; cdr3_aa: CASKSEITDTQYF
v_call: TRBV11-2; d_call: NA; j_call: TRBJ2-5; clone_size: NA; cdr3_nt: TGTGCCAGCAGCTTAGAGGGACGGCGGGGGCCCGGTACGGAGACCCAGTACTTC; cdr3_aa: CASSLEGRRGPGTETQYF
v_call: TRBV5-4; d_call: TRBD1; j_call: TRBJ1-2; clone_size: NA; cdr3_nt: TGTGCCAGCAGCTCCCGGGACAGGGGGTTTCTTGGCTACACCTTC; cdr3_aa: CASSSRDRGFLGYTF
v_call: TRBV5-1; d_call: TRBD1; j_call: TRBJ2-3; clone_size: NA; cdr3_nt: TGCGCCAGCAGGGGCGGACAGGCCAGCACAGATACGCAGTATTTT; cdr3_aa: CASRGGQASTDTQYF
v_call: TRBV7-9; d_call: NA; j_call: TRBJ1-1; clone_size: NA; cdr3_nt: TGTGCCAGCAGCGAAGGGGTGGCGAACACTGAAGCTTTCTTT; cdr3_aa: CASSEGVANTEAFF
v_call: TRBV19; d_call: TRBD1; j_call: TRBJ1-5; clone_size: NA; cdr3_nt: TGTGCCACCAGAACGACAGGGAATAGCAATCAGCCCCAGCATTTT; cdr3_aa: CATRTTGNSNQPQHF
v_call: TRBV5-1; d_call: TRBD1; j_call: TRBJ1-4; clone_size: NA; cdr3_nt: TGCGCCAGCAGCTTGTATTCAGGGGGGACTAATGAAAAACTGTTTTTT; cdr3_aa: CASSLYSGGTNEKLFF
v_call: TRBV6-5; d_call: TRBD1; j_call: TRBJ1-1; clone_size: NA; cdr3_nt: TGTGCCAGCAGTCCGCCGGGACAGACGAACACTGAAGCTTTCTTT; cdr3_aa: CASSPPGQTNTEAFF
v_call: TRBV11-2; d_call: NA; j_call: TRBJ1-5; clone_size: NA; cdr3_nt: TGTGCCAGCAGCTCTTATAGCAATCAGCCCCAGCATTTT; cdr3_aa: CASSSYSNQPQHF
v_call: TRBV5-1; d_call: NA; j_call: TRBJ1-4; clone_size: NA; cdr3_nt: TGCGCCAGCAGCTTGACGGGTCGACCGCCTTGGACAACTAATGAAAAACTGTTTTTT; cdr3_aa: CASSLTGRPPWTTNEKLFF
v_call: TRBV5-1; d_call: NA; j_call: TRBJ1-6; clone_size: few; cdr3_nt: TGCGCCAGCAGCTTGGCAGACCTTCCACAGTCACCCCTCCACTTT; cdr3_aa: CASSLADLPQSPLHF
v_call: TRBV9; d_call: NA; j_call: TRBJ1-1; clone_size: NA; cdr3_nt: TGTGCCAGCAGCACCCACAGTGACCCCATGAACACTGAAGCTTTCTTT; cdr3_aa: CASSTHSDPMNTEAFF
v_call: TRBV2; d_call: TRBD2; j_call: TRBJ2-3; clone_size: once; cdr3_nt: TGTGCCAGCAGTGGGACTAGCGGCACAGATACGCAGTATTTT; cdr3_aa: CASSGTSGTDTQYF
v_call: TRBV27; d_call: NA; j_call: TRBJ1-6; clone_size: NA; cdr3_nt: TGTGCCAGCAGTTTGTCGGCAGGCGCCTATAATTCACCCCTCCACTTT; cdr3_aa: CASSLSAGAYNSPLHF
v_call: TRBV6-6; d_call: TRBD1; j_call: TRBJ1-2; clone_size: NA; cdr3_nt: TGTGCCAGCAGTTACCCCCGGGACAGGGACTACTATGGCTACACCTTC; cdr3_aa: CASSYPRDRDYYGYTF
v_call: TRBV25-1; d_call: TRBD2; j_call: TRBJ2-3; clone_size: once; cdr3_nt: TGTGCCAGCAGTGAATTGAGTACTAGCGGGGGAGATACGCAGTATTTT; cdr3_aa: CASSELSTSGGDTQYF
v_call: TRBV30; d_call: NA; j_call: TRBJ1-2; clone_size: once; cdr3_nt: TGTGCCTGGAGCCTTGACAAGTGGGACTACTATGGCTACACCTTC; cdr3_aa: CAWSLDKWDYYGYTF
v_call: TRBV19; d_call: TRBD2; j_call: TRBJ2-5; clone_size: NA; cdr3_nt: TGTGCCAGTACGCCCCATAGCGGGGGGTCCCAAGAGACCCAGTACTTC; cdr3_aa: CASTPHSGGSQETQYF
v_call: TRBV27; d_call: NA; j_call: TRBJ1-5; clone_size: NA; cdr3_nt: TGTGCCAGCGCCATGGCAGGGGTCAATCAGCCCCAGCATTTT; cdr3_aa: CASAMAGVNQPQHF
v_call: TRBV19; d_call: NA; j_call: TRBJ1-6; clone_size: once; cdr3_nt: TGTGCCAGTAGGTCCATGGAGAATTCACCCCTCCACTTT; cdr3_aa: CASRSMENSPLHF
v_call: TRBV5-1; d_call: NA; j_call: TRBJ2-3; clone_size: NA; cdr3_nt: TGCGCCAGCAGCTTGGGTCGGACCAGGGGCACAGATACGCAGTATTTT; cdr3_aa: CASSLGRTRGTDTQYF
v_call: TRBV4-1; d_call: TRBD2; j_call: TRBJ2-2; clone_size: NA; cdr3_nt: TGCGCCAGCAGCCAAGACGGCCGGGGGGTGGCCGGGGAGCTGTTTTTT; cdr3_aa: CASSQDGRGVAGELFF
v_call: TRBV28; d_call: TRBD2; j_call: TRBJ2-3; clone_size: NA; cdr3_nt: TGTGCCAGCAGGACAGAGGGACTAGCGGGGGGGTTTACCCCAGATACGCAGTATTTT; cdr3_aa: CASRTEGLAGGFTPDTQYF
v_call: TRBV30; d_call: NA; j_call: TRBJ1-2; clone_size: once; cdr3_nt: TGTGCCTGGAGTGTCCTGCGTACCTGGGGCTACACCTTC; cdr3_aa: CAWSVLRTWGYTF